This paragraph covers one TCR beta chain sequence. There is no known antigen for this receptor. One base away there is no much larger clone; base qualities are not given. The sample has other DNA sequences that encode this CDR3 too. Spanning cysteine to phenylalanine, the CDR3 consists of 15 amino acids. The kept DNA is CDR3 alone, 45 bases in frame from the first base. CDR1 and CDR2, looked up from the germline V gene, are KGHSH and LQKENI. The germline V and J ends show losses of 2 bases and 5 bases respectively, and no gene match explains 6 bases of the junction. The data derive from a study of blood T cell repertoires in COVID-19 (dated by TCRdb to the early 2020s). About the study as a whole: Collaborator samples came from the United States, Italy and Spain and covered acute and convalescent phases of COVID-19. Where HLA class I and class II types were available, the types were taken from metadata supplied by the sample provider, not from assay-based typing. Deeply sampled blood TCRbeta repertoires from subjects exposed to, actively infected with, or recovered from COVID-19 were included in the dataset. The prospective study material was composed of cDNA or gDNA derived from T cells, B-cell-depleted T cells, or PBMCs. The samples were drawn from two sources: the first 160 participants of the ongoing ImmuneRACE study, and over 1,000 subjects contributed by 6 global collaborators. Nearly every sample came with metadata listing a de-identified subject ID, COVID-19 status, age in years and sex. A freely available public database, intended as a resource for researchers studying the immune response to SARS-CoV-2, is where the repertoires were released.

Whole blood was collected in K2EDTA tubes by collaborating institutions according to the institutions' own protocols. For TCRbeta analysis, collaborator samples were shipped as frozen whole blood, as isolated PBMCs, or as DNA extracted from either sample type. What the research found in general, with its limitations: The amount of clinical and demographic metadata varied by source and participant and was provided uncurated.

TCRbeta CDR3 regions were amplified from genomic DNA by means of the immunoSEQ Assay, a bias-controlled multiplex PCR. Per the authors' processing: The number of nucleated cells in each sample was estimated from the amplification of reference gene primers within the assay. Sequence reads were collapsed and filtered to measure the absolute abundance of every unique TCRbeta CDR3 rearrangement. Productive Simpson clonality was computed per sample as the square root of Simpson's diversity index over productive rearrangements. The immuneACCESS repertoire file appears here via TCRdb, limited to in-frame rearrangements. These files lack a portion of the clones; in checked studies, under half of the deficit traces to unresolved V genes, and the cause of the others is not known. V, J and clone size were drawn from that table, and D and trimming were deduced from the DNA. The sample contains about 200,000 clones, 80% to 90% of them found a single time. Approximately 5% of the sample belongs to the ten largest clones.

Sequencing was carried out using peripheral blood. The chain is assembled from TRBV18 and TRBJ2-7; the junction holds 10 bases that match TRBD2. This receptor was taken from an elderly woman with acute or convalescent COVID-19. The sequenced DNA: TGTGCCAGCTCACCAGGCCTAGCGGGAGCTGACGAGCAGTACTTC. It translates to CASSPGLAGADEQYF.